Listed below are T cell receptor beta chains from one sample, sequenced in a study of cytomegalovirus exposure and HLA in healthy donors. The method was immunoSEQ multiplex PCR; TCRdb's version includes in-frame clones alone and lacks a portion of them. Here the sample spans about 100,000 clones, approximately 77% being singletons. The sample taken for sequencing was PBMCs. Receptors originate from a male donor in good health and CMV-seropositive. CDR3s include the opening cysteine and the closing phenylalanine or tryptophan. A D gene is named only where the DNA matches it firmly. Only part of the rows carry a size: once, few, many, or a class if the clone is expanded.

j_call: TRBJ1-5; v_call: TRBV27; cdr3_length: 16; d_call: -; clone_size: once; cdr3_aa: CASSLRLGGSNQPQHF; cdr3_nt: TGTGCCAGCAGTTTGAGGCTAGGGGGAAGCAATCAGCCCCAGCATTTT
j_call: TRBJ1-1; v_call: TRBV7-9; cdr3_length: 13; d_call: -; clone_size: -; cdr3_aa: CASSLEEYVSGFF; cdr3_nt: TGTGCCAGCAGCTTAGAAGAGTACGTATCGGGTTTCTTT
j_call: TRBJ2-3; v_call: TRBV19; cdr3_length: 15; d_call: TRBD2; clone_size: -; cdr3_aa: CASSMGLASGDTQYF; cdr3_nt: TGTGCCAGTAGTATGGGACTAGCGAGTGGAGATACGCAGTATTTT
j_call: TRBJ2-2; v_call: TRBV10-3; cdr3_length: 16; d_call: -; clone_size: few; cdr3_aa: CAISGGGRSYTGELFF; cdr3_nt: TGTGCCATCAGTGGGGGGGGCCGGTCGTACACCGGGGAGCTGTTTTTT
j_call: TRBJ2-3; v_call: TRBV6-7; cdr3_length: 17; d_call: TRBD2; clone_size: -; cdr3_aa: CASSYPLGPSGGDTQYF; cdr3_nt: TGTGCCAGCAGTTACCCCCTGGGGCCTTCCGGGGGGGATACGCAGTATTTT
j_call: TRBJ2-5; v_call: TRBV2; cdr3_length: 12; d_call: -; clone_size: -; cdr3_aa: CASREAEEAQYF; cdr3_nt: TGTGCCAGCAGGGAAGCCGAAGAGGCCCAGTACTTC
j_call: TRBJ2-1; v_call: TRBV4-3; cdr3_length: 16; d_call: TRBD2; clone_size: -; cdr3_aa: CASSQDSGGASNEQFF; cdr3_nt: TGCGCCAGCAGCCAAGATTCGGGGGGGGCCTCCAATGAGCAGTTCTTC
j_call: TRBJ2-3; v_call: TRBV9; cdr3_length: 16; d_call: -; clone_size: -; cdr3_aa: CASSKASRTSTDTQYF; cdr3_nt: TGTGCCAGCAGCAAAGCTAGCAGAACTAGCACAGATACGCAGTATTTT
j_call: TRBJ1-3; v_call: TRBV9; cdr3_length: 16; d_call: TRBD1; clone_size: -; cdr3_aa: CASSVGTRDRGDTIYF; cdr3_nt: TGTGCCAGCAGCGTAGGGACGCGGGACAGGGGTGACACCATATATTTT
j_call: TRBJ1-5; v_call: TRBV6-1; cdr3_length: 15; d_call: TRBD1; clone_size: once; cdr3_aa: CASSEYRDRDQPQHF; cdr3_nt: TGTGCCAGCAGTGAATACCGGGACAGGGATCAGCCCCAGCATTTT
j_call: TRBJ2-5; v_call: TRBV11-2; cdr3_length: 13; d_call: -; clone_size: -; cdr3_aa: CASSLEAQETQYF; cdr3_nt: TGTGCCAGCAGCTTAGAGGCCCAAGAGACCCAGTACTTC
j_call: TRBJ2-7; v_call: TRBV5-6; cdr3_length: 14; d_call: -; clone_size: -; cdr3_aa: CASSAHTNSYEQYF; cdr3_nt: TGTGCCAGCAGCGCACATACCAACTCCTACGAGCAGTACTTC
j_call: TRBJ2-7; v_call: TRBV7-2; cdr3_length: 16; d_call: TRBD2; clone_size: once; cdr3_aa: CASSLASGGAVHEQYF; cdr3_nt: TGTGCCAGCAGCTTAGCTAGCGGGGGGGCGGTCCACGAGCAGTACTTC
j_call: TRBJ2-4; v_call: TRBV7-8; cdr3_length: 16; d_call: TRBD2; clone_size: once; cdr3_aa: CASSQLADLAKNIQYF; cdr3_nt: TGTGCCAGCAGCCAGCTAGCGGACCTAGCCAAAAACATTCAGTACTTC
j_call: TRBJ1-3; v_call: TRBV19; cdr3_length: 13; d_call: -; clone_size: -; cdr3_aa: CASSKGIGNTIYF; cdr3_nt: TGTGCCAGTAGTAAGGGGATCGGAAACACCATATATTTT
j_call: TRBJ2-4; v_call: TRBV25-1; cdr3_length: 12; d_call: -; clone_size: once; cdr3_aa: CASSDLEGAGYF; cdr3_nt: TGTGCCAGCAGTGATCTCGAGGGAGCGGGTTACTTC
j_call: TRBJ1-4; v_call: TRBV18; cdr3_length: 14; d_call: -; clone_size: -; cdr3_aa: CASSPTVSNEKLFF; cdr3_nt: TGTGCCAGCTCACCTACAGTGTCTAATGAAAAACTGTTTTTT
j_call: TRBJ1-4; v_call: TRBV7-2; cdr3_length: 14; d_call: TRBD1; clone_size: -; cdr3_aa: CASSFDRGTEKLFF; cdr3_nt: TGTGCCAGCAGCTTCGACAGGGGGACCGAAAAACTGTTTTTT
j_call: TRBJ1-1; v_call: TRBV18; cdr3_length: 17; d_call: -; clone_size: -; cdr3_aa: CASSPKWGQVLNTEAFF; cdr3_nt: TGTGCCAGCTCACCAAAGTGGGGCCAGGTACTGAACACTGAAGCTTTCTTT
j_call: TRBJ2-7; v_call: TRBV5-6; cdr3_length: 11; d_call: -; clone_size: many; cdr3_aa: CASSFGYEQYF; cdr3_nt: TGTGCCAGCAGCTTCGGCTACGAGCAGTACTTC
j_call: TRBJ2-3; v_call: TRBV7-9; cdr3_length: 14; d_call: TRBD2; clone_size: -; cdr3_aa: CATELAGLGDTQYF; cdr3_nt: TGTGCCACCGAACTAGCGGGGCTGGGGGATACGCAGTATTTT
j_call: TRBJ2-6; v_call: TRBV4-1; cdr3_length: 18; d_call: -; clone_size: -; cdr3_aa: CASSQDRGIVAGANVLTF; cdr3_nt: TGCGCCAGCAGCCAAGACAGGGGTATAGTGGCTGGGGCCAACGTCCTGACTTTC
j_call: TRBJ1-2; v_call: TRBV18; cdr3_length: 13; d_call: -; clone_size: -; cdr3_aa: CASSPEQFYGYTF; cdr3_nt: TGTGCCAGCTCACCAGAACAATTCTATGGCTACACCTTC
j_call: TRBJ1-1; v_call: TRBV28; cdr3_length: 15; d_call: -; clone_size: -; cdr3_aa: CASRSWGNVDTEAFF; cdr3_nt: TGTGCCAGCAGGAGTTGGGGCAACGTGGACACTGAAGCTTTCTTT
j_call: TRBJ1-5; v_call: TRBV2; cdr3_length: 18; d_call: -; clone_size: -; cdr3_aa: CASSGTAGSIYSNQPQHF; cdr3_nt: TGTGCCAGCAGTGGGACAGCCGGATCCATTTATAGCAATCAGCCCCAGCATTTT
j_call: TRBJ2-3; v_call: TRBV27; cdr3_length: 16; d_call: TRBD2; clone_size: -; cdr3_aa: CASYPSGGPSTDTQYF; cdr3_nt: TGTGCCAGCTACCCTAGCGGGGGCCCTAGCACAGATACGCAGTATTTT
j_call: TRBJ2-7; v_call: TRBV15; cdr3_length: 14; d_call: -; clone_size: few; cdr3_aa: CATSSQQESYEQYF; cdr3_nt: TGTGCCACCAGCAGTCAACAGGAGTCCTACGAGCAGTACTTC
j_call: TRBJ2-7; v_call: TRBV7-9; cdr3_length: 16; d_call: -; clone_size: -; cdr3_aa: CASSLVGGRSSYEQYF; cdr3_nt: TGTGCCAGCAGCCTTGTCGGAGGGAGATCCTCCTACGAGCAGTACTTC
j_call: TRBJ2-7; v_call: TRBV9; cdr3_length: 13; d_call: TRBD1; clone_size: -; cdr3_aa: CASIATGGNEQYF; cdr3_nt: TGTGCCAGCATAGCGACAGGGGGGAACGAGCAGTACTTC
j_call: TRBJ2-7; v_call: TRBV9; cdr3_length: 17; d_call: TRBD1; clone_size: -; cdr3_aa: CASSQGPGTGGTYEQYF; cdr3_nt: TGTGCCAGCAGCCAAGGCCCCGGGACAGGGGGAACCTACGAGCAGTACTTC
j_call: TRBJ1-1; v_call: TRBV7-5; cdr3_length: 14; d_call: -; clone_size: -; cdr3_aa: CARSLCRGNTEAFF; cdr3_nt: TGTGCCAGAAGCTTATGCAGGGGGAACACTGAAGCTTTCTTT
j_call: TRBJ2-1; v_call: TRBV7-6; cdr3_length: 12; d_call: -; clone_size: -; cdr3_aa: CASSGGGSEQFF; cdr3_nt: TGTGCCAGCAGTGGAGGAGGGTCTGAGCAGTTCTTC
j_call: TRBJ1-2; v_call: TRBV2; cdr3_length: 15; d_call: -; clone_size: -; cdr3_aa: CASSFSLGLSGGYTF; cdr3_nt: TGTGCCAGCAGTTTTTCCTTGGGACTTTCGGGTGGCTACACCTTC
j_call: TRBJ2-6; v_call: TRBV30; cdr3_length: 17; d_call: -; clone_size: few; cdr3_aa: CAWSGGQYQAGANVLTF; cdr3_nt: TGTGCCTGGAGTGGTGGGCAGTATCAGGCTGGGGCCAACGTCCTGACTTTC
j_call: TRBJ1-6; v_call: TRBV10-1; cdr3_length: 13; d_call: -; clone_size: -; cdr3_aa: CASSIPVDSPLHF; cdr3_nt: TGCGCCAGCAGCATTCCCGTAGATTCACCCCTCCACTTT
j_call: TRBJ1-5; v_call: TRBV4-1; cdr3_length: 14; d_call: -; clone_size: -; cdr3_aa: CASSQEGGGQPQHF; cdr3_nt: TGCGCCAGCAGCCAAGAGGGGGGAGGACAGCCCCAGCATTTT
j_call: TRBJ2-7; v_call: TRBV7-2; cdr3_length: 14; d_call: -; clone_size: once; cdr3_aa: CASSLDRFSYEQYF; cdr3_nt: TGTGCCAGCAGCCTCGACAGGTTTTCCTACGAGCAGTACTTC
j_call: TRBJ1-2; v_call: TRBV14; cdr3_length: 14; d_call: TRBD1; clone_size: -; cdr3_aa: CATARTGVDYGYTF; cdr3_nt: TGTGCCACCGCCAGAACAGGGGTTGACTATGGCTACACCTTC
j_call: TRBJ2-3; v_call: TRBV5-1; cdr3_length: 17; d_call: TRBD2; clone_size: -; cdr3_aa: CASSPRSHRGGADTQYF; cdr3_nt: TGCGCCAGCAGCCCCCGATCGCACCGGGGGGGCGCAGATACGCAGTATTTT
j_call: TRBJ1-6; v_call: TRBV6-1; cdr3_length: 15; d_call: -; clone_size: -; cdr3_aa: CASTPGGGDGSPLHF; cdr3_nt: TGTGCCAGCACCCCAGGAGGAGGGGACGGATCACCCCTCCACTTT
j_call: TRBJ2-5; v_call: TRBV5-4; cdr3_length: 15; d_call: TRBD2; clone_size: -; cdr3_aa: CASSLAGGGLETQYF; cdr3_nt: TGTGCCAGCAGTTTAGCGGGAGGGGGACTAGAGACCCAGTACTTC
j_call: TRBJ1-2; v_call: TRBV6-1; cdr3_length: 13; d_call: -; clone_size: -; cdr3_aa: CASSATVPYGYTF; cdr3_nt: TGTGCCAGCAGTGCTACAGTCCCCTATGGCTACACCTTC
j_call: TRBJ2-5; v_call: TRBV15; cdr3_length: 13; d_call: -; clone_size: -; cdr3_aa: CATSRDLRETQYF; cdr3_nt: TGTGCCACCAGCAGAGATCTGCGGGAGACCCAGTACTTC
j_call: TRBJ1-5; v_call: TRBV28; cdr3_length: 14; d_call: -; clone_size: once; cdr3_aa: CATMPGVSNQPQHF; cdr3_nt: TGTGCCACCATGCCCGGGGTAAGCAATCAGCCCCAGCATTTT
j_call: TRBJ1-1; v_call: TRBV9; cdr3_length: 15; d_call: TRBD1; clone_size: many; cdr3_aa: CASSVEGTGGAGAFF; cdr3_nt: TGTGCCAGCAGCGTAGAGGGGACAGGGGGGGCGGGGGCTTTCTTT
j_call: TRBJ1-5; v_call: TRBV7-8; cdr3_length: 15; d_call: TRBD1; clone_size: -; cdr3_aa: CASSAYPGQEEPQHF; cdr3_nt: TGTGCCAGCAGCGCATACCCGGGACAGGAGGAGCCCCAGCATTTT
j_call: TRBJ2-6; v_call: TRBV29-1; cdr3_length: 16; d_call: -; clone_size: -; cdr3_aa: CSVTYDLLSGANVLTF; cdr3_nt: TGCAGCGTGACATACGATCTATTATCTGGGGCCAACGTCCTGACTTTC
j_call: TRBJ1-2; v_call: TRBV6-5; cdr3_length: 13; d_call: -; clone_size: once; cdr3_aa: CASKNQPTDGYTF; cdr3_nt: TGTGCCAGCAAAAACCAGCCGACAGATGGCTACACCTTC
j_call: TRBJ1-1; v_call: TRBV27; cdr3_length: 15; d_call: -; clone_size: -; cdr3_aa: CASSRRTAGNTEAFF; cdr3_nt: TGTGCCAGCAGTAGAAGGACAGCAGGGAACACTGAAGCTTTCTTT
j_call: TRBJ2-7; v_call: TRBV2; cdr3_length: 13; d_call: TRBD1; clone_size: -; cdr3_aa: CASSWDRSYEQYF; cdr3_nt: TGTGCCAGCAGTTGGGACAGATCCTACGAGCAGTACTTC
j_call: TRBJ1-1; v_call: TRBV18; cdr3_length: 15; d_call: -; clone_size: -; cdr3_aa: CASSPMPEGLSEAFF; cdr3_nt: TGTGCCAGCTCACCAATGCCAGAGGGATTATCTGAAGCTTTCTTT
j_call: TRBJ2-3; v_call: TRBV5-1; cdr3_length: 18; d_call: TRBD1; clone_size: -; cdr3_aa: CASSLVPVGQGVVDTQYF; cdr3_nt: TGCGCCAGCAGCTTGGTTCCCGTGGGGCAGGGGGTGGTAGATACGCAGTATTTT
j_call: TRBJ1-6; v_call: TRBV28; cdr3_length: 16; d_call: TRBD1; clone_size: once; cdr3_aa: CASSSGTGLIGSPLHF; cdr3_nt: TGTGCCAGCAGTTCTGGGACAGGGTTAATAGGATCACCCCTCCACTTT
j_call: TRBJ2-5; v_call: TRBV6-1; cdr3_length: 15; d_call: -; clone_size: -; cdr3_aa: CASSVSRGPQETQYF; cdr3_nt: TGTGCCAGCAGTGTCTCGCGGGGGCCGCAAGAGACCCAGTACTTC
j_call: TRBJ1-1; v_call: TRBV7-2; cdr3_length: 12; d_call: -; clone_size: -; cdr3_aa: CASSPRGTEAFF; cdr3_nt: TGTGCCAGCAGCCCCCGAGGCACTGAAGCTTTCTTT
j_call: TRBJ2-1; v_call: TRBV10-3; cdr3_length: 15; d_call: TRBD1; clone_size: -; cdr3_aa: CAISGRKTGRNEQFF; cdr3_nt: TGTGCCATCAGCGGACGAAAGACAGGGCGCAATGAGCAGTTCTTC
j_call: TRBJ2-7; v_call: TRBV4-1; cdr3_length: 15; d_call: TRBD1; clone_size: -; cdr3_aa: CASSSGRTGNYEQYF; cdr3_nt: TGCGCCAGCAGCAGCGGTCGGACAGGGAACTACGAGCAGTACTTC
j_call: TRBJ1-3; v_call: TRBV28; cdr3_length: 15; d_call: -; clone_size: -; cdr3_aa: CASSFRQAVGNTIYF; cdr3_nt: TGTGCCAGCAGTTTTAGACAGGCTGTGGGAAACACCATATATTTT
j_call: TRBJ1-2; v_call: TRBV7-8; cdr3_length: 17; d_call: -; clone_size: -; cdr3_aa: CASSLVNSQFDLYGYTF; cdr3_nt: TGTGCCAGCAGCTTAGTCAACAGCCAATTCGATCTCTATGGCTACACCTTC
j_call: TRBJ1-1; v_call: TRBV7-9; cdr3_length: 16; d_call: -; clone_size: -; cdr3_aa: CASSLVTGEMNTEAFF; cdr3_nt: TGTGCCAGCAGCTTAGTTACGGGGGAAATGAACACTGAAGCTTTCTTT